This T cell receptor beta chain was recovered during a study of T cell changes during pregnancy in multiple sclerosis. CDR1 and CDR2 from the germline V gene are LNHNV and YYDKDF (reference sequence). The CDR3 sequence is 19 residues long. With 0 bases clipped from V and 4 bases from J, the junction kept 8 bases outside the gene matches. Libraries were prepared by immunoSEQ multiplex PCR; TCRdb keeps only in-frame clonotypes and omits some of them. The top ten clones hold roughly 5.3% of a sample with about 56,000 clones, 80% to 90% of them seen once. Input material: peripheral blood from another person, used as feeder cells. This sequence joins TRBV15 and TRBJ2-2; 13 bases map to TRBD2. The sequence was collected from a human donor whose cells served as feeder cells for cultures in a pregnancy study. The CDR3 DNA sequence: TGTGCCACCAGCAGAGATCCCAGGACTAGCGGGAGAAGCACCGGGGAGCTGTTTTTT. Residues: CATSRDPRTSGRSTGELFF.